In this sample, the clone carrying this T cell receptor beta chain turned up a few times. Its antigen remains unidentified. The CDR3 has 14 residues. V was pared by 6 bases and J by 0 bases, with 11 bases between. Germline V gene sequence: CDR1 ENHRY, CDR2 SYGVKD. The source of the sample is a study of breast tumors, draining lymph nodes, adjacent tissues. The lymph nodes were axillary draining lymph nodes from breast cancer patients. Study-level findings and limits: Tumor repertoires ranked between lymph nodes and nontumor tissue in diversity, with V and J gene preferences. Compared with basal-like, luminal-like tumors shared significantly more repertoire with nontumor tissue. Findings are consistent with lymph node origin and intratumoral expansion of most tumor T cells. The lymph node origin of tumor T cells was framed as consistent with a hypothesis, not demonstrated.

TCRdb re-analysed the multiplex PCR reads in MiXCR, keeping a single row per CDR3 protein. The data contain 150,000 to 200,000 distinct CDR3 sequences, approximately 33% of them seen just once; the ten biggest clones take up around 4.5%. V usage is TRBV10-3 and J usage is TRBJ1-1; D unresolved. The origin of this receptor is a female donor with breast cancer. Some clones in this sample may be carry-over from other donors' samples. Input material: axillary lymph node tissue. The CDR3 region has the DNA TGTGCCATCAGAAGTGACTTCTTGAACACTGAAGCTTTCTTT. This encodes CAIRSDFLNTEAFF.